This T cell receptor beta chain was documented in a study of T cells after somatic rescue of genetic block (dated by TCRdb to 2018 to 2021). About the investigation overall: The study assessed how robust, over the long term, a T-cell system was when the system had developed through somatic rescue of a genetic block in T-cell development.

Receptor amplification or capture employed the immunoSEQ multiplex PCR assay. TCRdb carries this immuneACCESS record with in-frame sequences only. Its versions omit some clonotypes, under half of them owing to an unresolved V gene in the studies checked, with the rest unexplained. A total of some 90,000 clones appear in this sample, approximately 90% of them only once. The top ten clones comprise around 1.6% of the sample. A distance of 18 bases separates the germline ends of V and J, which lose 5 bases and 8 bases respectively. The CDR3 measures 15 amino acids from cysteine to phenylalanine. The entry retains the CDR3 DNA only, 45 bases that are in frame from base 1. Via the germline V gene, CDR1 is SGHTA and CDR2 FQGNSA. This clone occurred once. Which antigen it targets is not known. Base qualities are not at hand, and no much larger clone is one base apart.

The V and J segments used are TRBV7-2 and TRBJ1-4; a confident D gene designation cannot be given. The sequencing sample was made of peripheral blood mononuclear cells (PBMCs). The origin of this receptor is a woman under 30. This receptor has the CDR3 CASSGREGGWEKLFF. The DNA reads as follows: TGTGCCAGCAGCGGCCGTGAGGGCGGTTGGGAAAAACTGTTTTTT.